This paragraph reports one T cell receptor beta chain. Antigen unknown. The data were taken from a study of T cell responses to AZD1222 COVID-19 vaccine. The study, taken as a whole, reports: Baseline serology detected seropositivity in only a handful of AZD1222 recipients. Unmutated variant regions reportedly attract nearly half of all spike-specific TCRs. Clonal diversity was possibly underestimated; the donors were predominantly white British and more often female.

Per germline, CDR1 GTSNPN and CDR2 SVGIG (reference sequence). V shed 1 base and J shed 6 bases, with 13 bases lying between them. This CDR3 contains 14 residues. Generated by immunoSEQ multiplex PCR, the TCRdb table keeps only in-frame clones and is missing some. Among some 86,000 clones, almost 80% were seen once, and the ten largest hold around 20%. The sequence came from an adult in good health. Sample: peripheral blood, taken on day 0 of AZD1222 vaccination. The chain couples TRBV30 to TRBJ1-5, with D possibly TRBD1 on 6 matching bases. The CDR3 loop reads CAWSADRMAQPQHF. CDR3 nucleotide sequence: TGTGCCTGGAGTGCGGACAGAATGGCTCAGCCCCAGCATTTT.